These 10 T cell receptor beta chains came from one sample sequenced in a study of T cell responses to AZD1222 COVID-19 vaccine. Clones were sequenced by immunoSEQ multiplex PCR, and TCRdb holds only the in-frame ones, with some missing. The sample holds about 94,000 clones, 85% seen once. The sequencing here drew on peripheral blood, taken 28 days after the second AZD1222 dose. These receptors were taken from an adult who received the AZD1222 COVID-19 vaccine.

The chain joins TRBV28 to TRBJ1-1; 8 nucleotides align to TRBD1. V lost 3 bases and J lost 7; bases outside the gene matches: 7. This CDR3 has 14 residues. The germline gives CDR1 MDHEN, CDR2 SYDVKM. The CDR3, as DNA: TGTGCCAGCAGTTTGGTTTTCACAGGGGGTGAAGCTTTCTTT. Translated: CASSLVFTGGEAFF.

In DNA form, the CDR3 reads TGTGCCAGCTCACCACTAGCGGGAGTAACTAGTGAGCAGTTCTTC. Translation: CASSPLAGVTSEQFF. The chain carries TRBV18 and TRBJ2-1, with 9 positions matching TRBD2. The V gene's germline CDR1 is KGHSH and CDR2 LQKENI. J gave up 9 bases and V 1 base, and 7 bases lay outside the gene matches. The CDR3 sequence is 15 residues long.

V usage is TRBV14 and J usage is TRBJ2-7, with 9 bases lining up with TRBD1. J lost 2 bases, V lost 4 bases, and 6 bases had no gene match. The CDR3 covers 15 residues. Germline assignment: CDR1 SGHDN and CDR2 FVKESK. Here the CDR3 reads CASSRGTGWAYEQYF. The CDR3 coding sequence is TGTGCCAGCAGCCGGGGGACAGGGTGGGCCTACGAGCAGTACTTC.

The rearrangement uses TRBV29-1 and TRBJ1-2, with a weak D call TRBD1 (5 bases). Trimming stripped 7 bases from V and 2 bases from J, with 17 bases between. This CDR3 has 14 amino acids. CDR1 is SQVTM, CDR2 ANQGSEA, per germline. CDR3 protein: CSAKRWGRNYGYTF. The CDR3 DNA follows: TGCAGCGCCAAAAGGTGGGGCAGAAACTATGGCTACACCTTC.

J is TRBJ2-5 and V is TRBV7-9; D may correspond to TRBD1 or TRBD2 (6 bases each). Germline CDR1 is SEHNR and CDR2 is FQNEAQ (reference sequence). V lost 7 bases, J lost 4 bases, and 13 bases lay in between. The CDR3 sequence is 13 residues long. The CDR3 spells CASTPWGAETQYF. CDR3 sequence (DNA): TGTGCCAGCACCCCGTGGGGGGCAGAGACCCAGTACTTC. Full variable domain (missing parts from reference TRBV7-9 and TRBJ2-5): DTGVSQNPRHKITKRGQNVTFRCDPISEHNRLYWYRQTLGQGPEFLTYFQNEAQLEKSRLLSDRFSAERPKGSFSTLEIQRTEQGDSAMYLCASTPWGAETQYFGPGTRLLVL.

The gene calls are TRBV7-9 and TRBJ2-5; D possibly corresponds to TRBD2 (5 bases). Germline CDR1 reads SEHNR; CDR2 reads FQNEAQ (reference sequence). CDR3 size: 14 residues. Trimming took 7 bases from V and 7 from J, leaving 19 bases between them. The CDR3 loop reads CASIPRDSRGTQYF. DNA for the CDR3: TGTGCCAGCATTCCCCGGGATTCCCGCGGGACCCAGTACTTC.

The V call is TRBV5-8, the J call TRBJ2-7; possibly TRBD1 for D (6 bases). The CDR3 contains 15 residues. Trimming stripped 0 bases from V and 3 bases from J, with 13 bases between. Germline V gene data show CDR1 as SGHTS and CDR2 as YDEGEE. This chain's CDR3 is CASSLDTGPLYEQYF. The DNA of the CDR3 is TGTGCCAGCAGCTTGGATACAGGGCCCCTCTACGAGCAGTACTTC.

V and J are TRBV7-3 and TRBJ1-6, with 9 positions matching TRBD1. The CDR3 extends over 15 amino acids. The germline CDR1 and CDR2 sequences are SGHTA and FQGTGA. V shed 5 bases and J 6 bases; nucleotides not matched to a gene: 5. CDR3 protein: CASSLQGAGNSPLHF. The CDR3 DNA is TGTGCCAGCAGCCTACAGGGGGCGGGTAATTCACCCCTCCACTTT.

This clone was detected once. The chain uses TRBV19 and TRBJ1-6; no firm D call. V gave up 3 bases and J gave up 13 bases, with 19 bases separating them. This CDR3 has 15 residues. The germline V gene has CDR1 LNHDA and CDR2 SQIVND (reference sequence). The CDR3 spells CASSIGERSGDPLHF. In DNA, the CDR3 is TGTGCCAGTAGTATTGGGGAACGGTCGGGTGATCCCCTCCACTTT.

The genes are TRBV5-1 and TRBJ2-1, with 8 bases identical to TRBD1. Germline CDR1 and CDR2: SGHRS and YFSETQ. The CDR3 extends over 15 amino acids. V dropped 4 bases and J dropped 4; count of bases not matched to a gene: 7. The CDR3 is CASSLQGARYNEQFF. The DNA for the CDR3 is TGCGCCAGCAGCCTTCAGGGGGCGAGATACAATGAGCAGTTCTTC.